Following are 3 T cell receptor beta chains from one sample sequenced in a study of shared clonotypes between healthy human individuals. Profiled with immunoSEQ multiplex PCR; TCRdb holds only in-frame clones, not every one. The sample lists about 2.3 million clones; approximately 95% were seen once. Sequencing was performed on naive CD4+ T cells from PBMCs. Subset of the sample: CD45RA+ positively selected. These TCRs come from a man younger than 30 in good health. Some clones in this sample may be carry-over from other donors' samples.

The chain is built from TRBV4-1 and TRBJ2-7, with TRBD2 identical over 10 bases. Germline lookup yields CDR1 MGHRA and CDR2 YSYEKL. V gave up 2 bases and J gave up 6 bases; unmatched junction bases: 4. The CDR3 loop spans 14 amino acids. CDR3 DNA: TGCGCCAGCAGCCAACCGGGACTAGCGCGCGAGCAGTACTTC. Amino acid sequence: CASSQPGLAREQYF.

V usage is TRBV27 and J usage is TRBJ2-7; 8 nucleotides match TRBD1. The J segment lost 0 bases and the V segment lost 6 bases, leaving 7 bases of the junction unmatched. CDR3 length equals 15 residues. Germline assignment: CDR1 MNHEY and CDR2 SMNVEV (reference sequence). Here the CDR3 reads CASSPTGASSYEQYF. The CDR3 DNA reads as TGTGCCAGCAGCCCGACAGGGGCGTCCTCCTACGAGCAGTACTTC.

CDR3 in amino acids: CASSLVVGGPMDAFF. The CDR3 coding sequence is TGTGCCAGCAGCCTCGTGGTCGGGGGGCCTATGGACGCTTTCTTT. This chain connects TRBV7-6 to TRBJ1-1, with D tentatively TRBD1 (6 bases). The CDR3 consists of 15 residues. The V end was cut by 5 bases, the J end by 11 bases, with 24 bases between. The V gene's germline CDR1 is SGHVS and CDR2 FNYEAQ.